Described below is a single T cell receptor (beta chain) sequence and its context. This sample is part of a study of blood T cell repertoires in COVID-19. Study context: Samples came from the United States, Italy and Spain, spanning acute and convalescent COVID-19. The cDNA or gDNA used as material had been derived from T cells, B-cell-depleted T cells, or PBMCs.

The CDR3 is made up of 15 amino acids. Germline trimming cut 4 bases from V and 5 bases from J; bases unmatched to any gene: 9. CDR1 is LGHDT, CDR2 YNNKEL, per germline (reference sequence). Original analysis: Nucleated cell counts were estimated from reference gene primer amplification. Method: immunoSEQ multiplex PCR; TCRdb's copy keeps in-frame clones and lacks some. V and J calls and clone size are copied from that table; D and trimming were computed from the DNA. The sample includes a few hundred thousand clones, 70% to 90% of them seen just once. Material for sequencing was peripheral blood. V usage is TRBV3-1 (or the pseudogene TRBV3-2) and J usage is TRBJ1-2, with 8 bases identical to TRBD1. This TCR derives from a man aged 45-65 years with active or convalescent COVID-19. DNA of the CDR3: TGTGCCAGCAGCCCGATGGGGACAGGCGTTTATGGCTACACCTTC. This encodes CASSPMGTGVYGYTF.